This T cell receptor beta chain was recovered during a study of blood T cell repertoires in COVID-19. Germline lookup yields CDR1 SGDLS and CDR2 YYNGEE. The CDR3 spans 15 residues. Trimming stripped 4 bases from V and 2 bases from J, with 12 bases between. The method was immunoSEQ multiplex PCR; TCRdb's version includes in-frame clones alone and lacks a portion of them. In the table there are tens of thousands of clones, 75% to 90% of which are singletons. The chain couples TRBV9 to TRBJ1-4; no clear D. The receptor comes from a man older than 75 with acute or convalescent COVID-19. The specimen sequenced was peripheral blood. This chain's CDR3 is CASSPQIGTNEKLFF. In DNA form, the CDR3 reads TGTGCCAGCAGCCCCCAGATCGGGACTAATGAAAAACTGTTTTTT.